The 23 T cell receptor beta chains below come from one sample, sequenced in a study of blood T cells in healthy people across ages. The use of a sample-barcoded 5' primer and a J-beta primer mix characterized a second PCR of about 7 to 12 cycles. TCRdb passed the 5' RACE reads through MiXCR, listing each CDR3 protein once. The profile covers 800,000 to 950,000 distinct CDR3 sequences, with roughly 50% appearing a single time and about an eighth taken by the ten largest. Sequencing input: blood. The receptors derive from a man aged 30 to 39 in good health.

This clonotype was detected once. CDR3 in DNA: TGTGCCAGCGGAGGTGGAGAGCAGTTCTTC. It yields the protein CASGGGEQFF. The rearrangement uses TRBV2 and TRBJ2-1; TRBD2 might be the D (5 bases). Germline loops: CDR1 SNHLY, CDR2 FYNNEI. V lost 8 bases and J 10 bases, leaving 9 bases between the germline ends. The CDR3 is 10 residues long.

V gene TRBV20-1 combines with J gene TRBJ2-1; 10 bases are shared with TRBD2. Germline CDR1 reads DFQATT; CDR2 reads SNEGSKA (reference sequence). This CDR3 has 17 amino acids. Trimming at V came to 0 bases and at J to 0 bases, leaving 5 bases not matched to a gene. As DNA, the CDR3 is TGCAGTGCTAGAGATGGTAGCGGGGGGAGCTCCTACAATGAGCAGTTCTTC. Translating it yields CSARDGSGGSSYNEQFF.

The gene calls are TRBV20-1 and TRBJ2-3; 9 positions agree with TRBD1. This CDR3 is 15 amino acids long. CDR1 and CDR2 (germline): DFQATT, SNEGSKA (reference sequence). Trimming took 5 bases from V and 4 from J; bases not matched to a gene: 10. CDR3: CSARPGQGIPDTQYF. The CDR3 DNA reads as TGCAGTGCTCGTCCGGGACAGGGAATTCCAGATACGCAGTATTTT.

V is TRBV4-1 and J is TRBJ2-5, with 7 bases aligning to TRBD1. CDR1 is MGHRA and CDR2 is YSYEKL in the germline V gene. This CDR3 is 15 amino acids long. V gave up 2 bases and J gave up 2 bases; unmatched junction bases: 5. The CDR3 DNA is TGCGCCAGCAGCCAACATGGGACAGTTCAAGAGACCCAGTACTTC. As protein: CASSQHGTVQETQYF.

The sample holds a few counts of this clonotype. The CDR3 here is CASSWTSGGYTDTQYF. DNA for the CDR3: TGCGCCAGCAGCTGGACTAGCGGGGGGTACACAGATACGCAGTATTTT. The genes are TRBV5-1 and TRBJ2-3; 14 nucleotides align to TRBD2. Germline lookup yields CDR1 SGHRS and CDR2 YFSETQ. There are 16 residues in the CDR3. J was trimmed by 2 bases and V by 3 bases; bases with no gene match: 2.

The chain has TRBV7-4 and TRBJ1-1, with D maybe TRBD1 (6 bases). This CDR3 is 14 amino acids long. Trimming left V 5 bases short and J 1 base short, with 11 bases between. Germline V gives CDR1 SGHVT, CDR2 SQSDAQ. The CDR3 coding sequence is TGTGCCAGCAGCCAGGGGTCTTCGAACACTGAAGCTTTCTTT. Amino acids: CASSQGSSNTEAFF.

This clonotype was recorded at least ten times. As DNA, the CDR3 is TGTGCCAGCAGCCCTAAGTCAGGAACAAACTATGGCTACACCTTC. It yields the protein CASSPKSGTNYGYTF. This chain joins TRBV7-2 and TRBJ1-2; D gene unclear. CDR3 length: 15 residues. The germline CDR1 and CDR2 sequences are SGHTA and FQGNSA. V shed 5 bases and J shed 2 bases, with 15 bases lying between them.

The chain is built from TRBV9 and TRBJ2-5, with D perhaps TRBD1 (7 bases). The CDR3 spans 16 residues. Trimming took off 0 bases at V and 2 bases at J, with 14 bases between the two ends. Germline CDR1 is SGDLS and CDR2 is YYNGEE. The CDR3 sequence: CASSVVGGTVQETQYF. The CDR3 nucleotides are TGTGCCAGCAGCGTAGTTGGAGGGACAGTACAAGAGACCCAGTACTTC.

The rearrangement joins TRBV6-2 or TRBV6-3 to TRBJ2-1; 12 bases map to TRBD2. V lost 4 bases, J lost 4 bases, and 8 bases stayed unmatched. The germline V gene encodes CDR1 MNHEY and CDR2 SVGEGT. CDR3 length: 17 amino acids. The CDR3 loop is CASSSATSGGRYNEQFF. As DNA, the CDR3 is TGTGCCAGCAGTTCCGCGACTAGCGGGGGCCGATACAATGAGCAGTTCTTC.

A word on this clonotype: At one end the junction does not follow the germline gene, possibly because of a read error. This chain joins TRBV7-2 and TRBJ2-1; D is unclear. Germline values: CDR1 SGHTA, CDR2 FQGNSA. The length of the CDR3 is 15 residues. The CDR3 reads CASSLASSSWNERFF. The CDR3 nucleotides are TGTGCCAGCAGCTTAGCTTCTAGTTCCTGGAATGAGCGGTTCTTC.

The chain uses TRBV4-3 and TRBJ2-6, with TRBD1 matching 8 bases. Unmatched junction bases numbered 0, after V lost 0 bases and J lost 2 bases. CDR1 is LGHNA, CDR2 YSLEER, per germline. The CDR3 runs to 16 residues. CDR3 bases: TGCGCCAGCAGCCAAGAACAGGGGGCTGGGGCCAACGTCCTGACTTTC. It yields the protein CASSQEQGAGANVLTF.

CDR3 sequence (DNA): TGCAGTGCTGGACACATGGACAGGGACAATCAGCCCCAGCATTTT. It is translated as CSAGHMDRDNQPQHF. The chain couples TRBV20-1 to TRBJ1-5, with 8 bases lining up with TRBD1. The trim removed 5 bases at V and 3 bases at J, leaving 9 bases unmatched. Germline lookup yields CDR1 DFQATT and CDR2 SNEGSKA (reference sequence). The CDR3 spans 15 residues.

The chain joins TRBV9 to TRBJ2-7; 9 positions match TRBD2. CDR1 and CDR2 (germline): SGDLS, YYNGEE. V shed 0 bases, J shed 5 bases, and the junction held 6 bases outside the gene matches. The length of the CDR3 is 15 residues. CDR3 residues: CASSVGGLAAHEQYF. The CDR3 nucleotides read TGTGCCAGCAGCGTAGGGGGACTAGCCGCCCACGAGCAGTACTTC.

This clonotype was found many times. The V gene is TRBV5-1, the J gene TRBJ2-7, with 9 bases fitting TRBD1. The V and J ends lost 5 bases and 2 bases, in that order; junction bases with no gene match: 5. The CDR3 length is 14 residues. CDR1 and CDR2 from the germline V gene are SGHRS and YFSETQ. The CDR3 nucleotides are TGCGCCAGCAGTACCGGGACAGGGACCTACGAGCAGTACTTC. It encodes CASSTGTGTYEQYF.

This clonotype appeared a single time. The chain recombines TRBV6-5 with TRBJ2-3; TRBD2 matches at 10 bases. This CDR3 comprises 15 residues. Germline V gives CDR1 MNHEY, CDR2 SVGAGI. After removal of 6 bases from V and 0 bases from J, the junction contained 3 bases not matched to a gene. CDR3 DNA: TGTGCCAGCAGGCAGCGGGGGGGAAGCACAGATACGCAGTATTTT. It translates to CASRQRGGSTDTQYF.

This clonotype was recorded a few times. The chain uses TRBV11-1 and TRBJ2-3; D gene unclear. From germline, CDR1 is SGHAT and CDR2 FQDESV (reference sequence). V was cut by 1 base and J by 8 bases, with 4 bases left in between. This CDR3 is 11 amino acids long. The CDR3 is CASSLVRTQYF. CDR3 DNA: TGTGCCAGCAGCTTAGTGCGTACGCAGTATTTT.

This chain connects TRBV6-5 to TRBJ2-3; TRBD1 aligns across 8 bases. The V gene's germline CDR1 is MNHEY and CDR2 SVGAGI. Trimming removed 5 bases from V and 2 bases from J; junction bases left unmatched: 6. This CDR3 has 15 residues. The CDR3 region has the DNA TGTGCCAGCAGTCGGACAGGGAAGTACACAGATACGCAGTATTTT. As protein: CASSRTGKYTDTQYF.

This chain joins TRBV20-1 and TRBJ2-1, with TRBD2 matching over 8 bases. After removal of 5 bases from V and 4 bases from J, the junction contained 7 bases not matched to a gene. The CDR3 consists of 14 residues. From germline, CDR1 is DFQATT and CDR2 SNEGSKA (reference sequence). The CDR3 sequence: CSAGRLASYNEQFF. The CDR3 DNA follows: TGCAGTGCTGGAAGACTAGCGAGTTACAATGAGCAGTTCTTC.

The V and J genes are TRBV12-3 or TRBV12-4 and TRBJ2-1; D unresolved. The CDR3 totals 13 residues. V shed 1 base and J shed 5 bases, with 6 bases lying between them. The CDR3 DNA sequence: TGTGCCAGCAGTTTAGTGGCCGACAATGAGCAGTTCTTC. It encodes CASSLVADNEQFF.

This clonotype turned up a few times. The rearrangement uses TRBV4-1 and TRBJ1-6; D unclear. The V and J ends lost 4 bases and 3 bases respectively, with 13 bases between them. The CDR3 covers 16 residues. Looked up from germline, CDR1 is MGHRA and CDR2 is YSYEKL. CDR3 protein: CASSRTDALYNSPLHF. CDR3 nucleotide sequence: TGCGCCAGCAGCCGAACTGATGCACTCTATAATTCACCCCTCCACTTT.

V usage is TRBV9 and J usage is TRBJ1-2; D not resolved. The CDR3 has 11 residues. Deletions cut 4 bases from V and 3 bases from J, with 4 bases between. Germline CDR1 and CDR2: SGDLS and YYNGEE. The CDR3 loop reads CASSRDYGYTF. CDR3 DNA sequence: TGTGCCAGCAGCAGGGACTATGGCTACACCTTC.

J is TRBJ2-3 and V is TRBV20-1; D is uncertain. The CDR3 extends over 13 amino acids. V lost 0 bases to trimming and J lost 4 bases, with 8 bases between them. In germline, CDR1 is DFQATT, CDR2 SNEGSKA (reference sequence). In DNA form, the CDR3 reads TGCAGTGCTAGAGAACCTACATCAGATACGCAGTATTTT. The encoded protein is CSAREPTSDTQYF.

The gene calls are TRBV6-1 and TRBJ2-7; D ambiguous. The CDR3 sequence is 12 residues long. Trimming shortened V by 6 bases and J by 3 bases, and 9 bases separated the two germline ends. CDR1 MNHNS and CDR2 SASEGT come from the germline V gene. The CDR3 protein is CASSYDIYEQYF. CDR3 nucleotides: TGTGCCAGCAGCTATGACATCTACGAGCAGTACTTC.